One sample yielded the 24 T cell receptor beta chains listed below, sequenced in a study of a mutant IDH1 vaccine in newly diagnosed glioma. Regarding time point: week 5, during vaccination. Each vaccine dose was 300 ug of mutant IDH1 20-mer peptide, with topical imiquimod. The antigens of these receptors remain unknown. The repertoire was sequenced with immunoSEQ multiplex PCR; TCRdb's copy has only in-frame clones and lacks some. The data contain about 50,000 clones, approximately 79% of them singletons. The sequences come from PBMCs, collected from a glioma patient whose treatment included an IDH1 peptide vaccine. These receptors all stem from a woman aged 45-65 years with glioma.

This chain connects TRBV5-6 to TRBJ2-6, with D maybe TRBD2 (5 bases). This CDR3 comprises 16 residues. In germline, CDR1 is SGHDT, CDR2 YYEEEE. Trimming stripped 5 bases from V and 1 base from J, with 13 bases between. The CDR3 loop is CASSRGSVSGANVLTF. The CDR3 coding sequence is TGTGCCAGCAGTCGGGGTTCAGTTTCTGGGGCCAACGTCCTGACTTTC.

The chain is built from TRBV9 and TRBJ2-5; the D gene is possibly TRBD2 (7 bases). Looked up from germline, CDR1 is SGDLS and CDR2 is YYNGEE. V was shortened by 7 bases and J by 6 bases, with 10 bases between the two germline ends. This CDR3 is built from 11 residues. The chain's CDR3 is CASGGAQTQYF. The DNA of the CDR3 is TGTGCCAGCGGGGGGGCACAGACCCAGTACTTC.

This clone was detected only once. This sequence joins TRBV2 and TRBJ2-1; D is possibly TRBD2 (7 bases). Germline V gene data show CDR1 as SNHLY and CDR2 as FYNNEI. The CDR3 sequence is 14 residues long. Trimming pared 5 bases from V and 5 bases from J, leaving 13 bases between. The CDR3: CASSRGGRNNEQFF. CDR3 bases: TGTGCCAGCAGTAGGGGGGGCCGAAACAATGAGCAGTTCTTC. Combining the CDR3 with reference TRBV2 and TRBJ2-1 gives the whole variable domain EPEVTQTPSHQVTQMGQEVILRCVPISNHLYFYWYRQILGQKVEFLVSFYNNEISEKSEIFDDQFSVERPDGSNFTLKIRSTKLEDSAMYFCASSRGGRNNEQFFGPGTRLTVL.

The CDR3 reads CSVEEGGYGYTF. The CDR3 region has the DNA TGCAGCGTTGAGGAAGGCGGGTATGGCTACACCTTC. This rearrangement joins TRBV29-1 to TRBJ1-2; D gene unclear. The ends were cut back, 3 bases at V and 5 bases at J, with 10 bases in the middle. Germline V CDR1 and CDR2: SQVTM, ANQGSEA. The CDR3 totals 12 residues.

V is TRBV11-3 and J is TRBJ1-1; no clear D. V lost 3 bases and J 6 bases, leaving 5 bases between the germline ends. Per the germline V gene, CDR1 is SGHNT and CDR2 is YENEEA. The CDR3 contains 11 residues. The CDR3, as DNA: TGTGCCAGCAGCTTGAAATCTGAAGCTTTCTTT. It is translated as CASSLKSEAFF.

The chain joins TRBV30 to TRBJ1-1; D is undetermined. Trimming took 1 base from V and 2 from J, leaving 8 bases between them. Germline loops: CDR1 GTSNPN, CDR2 SVGIG (reference sequence). The CDR3 runs 13 residues. CDR3 sequence reads: CAWSEGLNTEAFF. DNA for the CDR3: TGTGCCTGGAGTGAAGGGCTCAACACTGAAGCTTTCTTT.

The V gene is TRBV7-2, the J gene TRBJ1-2; TRBD1 might be the D (5 bases). The ends were cut back, 5 bases at V and 5 bases at J, with 15 bases in the middle. The CDR3 runs 14 residues. CDR1 and CDR2 from the germline V gene are SGHTA and FQGNSA. Written as DNA, the CDR3 is TGTGCCAGCAGCCCCGGGGGGTCTTTATATGGCTACACCTTC. It yields the protein CASSPGGSLYGYTF.

This chain uses TRBV4-2 with TRBJ2-1, with TRBD2 identical over 8 bases. The germline V gene has CDR1 LGHNA and CDR2 YNFKEQ. Trimming removed 4 bases from V and 6 bases from J; junction bases left unmatched: 17. This CDR3 has 18 residues. CDR3 bases: TGTGCCAGCAGCCGCACTACAAGAAGCGGGGGTTCATTCAATGAGCAGTTCTTC. Protein: CASSRTTRSGGSFNEQFF.

V gene TRBV10-3 combines with J gene TRBJ1-1, with D perhaps TRBD1 (5 bases). The ends were cut back, 3 bases at V and 5 bases at J, with 16 bases in the middle. This CDR3 comprises 15 residues. Looked up from germline, CDR1 is ENHRY and CDR2 is SYGVKD. CDR3 sequence (DNA): TGTGCCATCAGTGAAGGTGGGGCCGGAGGGACTGAAGCTTTCTTT. As protein: CAISEGGAGGTEAFF.

The J gene is TRBJ2-7, the V gene TRBV11-3, with D unresolved. The CDR3 has 13 residues. The V end was cut by 5 bases, the J end by 1 base, with 9 bases between. CDR1 is SGHNT and CDR2 is YENEEA in the germline V gene. The chain's CDR3 is CASSHGRSYEQYF. The CDR3 coding sequence is TGTGCCAGCAGCCACGGCAGGTCCTACGAGCAGTACTTC.

The genes are TRBV14 and TRBJ2-1; no clear D gene. V lost 3 bases, J lost 9 bases, and 15 bases lay in between. The CDR3 consists of 14 residues. Germline values: CDR1 SGHDN, CDR2 FVKESK. CDR3 protein: CASSQLSGGLEQFF. The CDR3 bases are TGTGCCAGCAGCCAGTTATCGGGCGGTCTTGAGCAGTTCTTC.

The genes are TRBV6-1 and TRBJ1-6; TRBD1 matches 9 bases. CDR1 is MNHNS and CDR2 is SASEGT in the germline V gene. Trimming at V came to 5 bases and at J to 14 bases, leaving 13 bases not matched to a gene. CDR3 length equals 15 residues. This chain's CDR3 is CASSSTGTGRESLHF. Written as DNA, the CDR3 is TGTGCCAGCAGTTCCACCGGGACAGGGAGAGAGTCCCTCCACTTT.

The sample holds a few counts of this clone. The V gene is TRBV5-4, the J gene TRBJ1-1, with D tentatively TRBD1 (6 bases). V lost 4 bases and J lost 2, with 15 bases in between. The CDR3 is made up of 15 amino acids. The germline gives CDR1 SGHNT, CDR2 YYREEE (reference sequence). The CDR3 reads CASSVAGTLNTEAFF. The CDR3 region has the DNA TGTGCCAGCAGCGTTGCCGGGACACTTAACACTGAAGCTTTCTTT.

The chain recombines TRBV2 with TRBJ2-2; unclear D gene. In germline, CDR1 is SNHLY, CDR2 FYNNEI. This CDR3 contains 13 residues. V shed 5 bases and J shed 7 bases, with 11 bases lying between them. CDR3 in DNA: TGTGCCAGCAGTACGGATAGTTTCGGGGAGCTGTTTTTT. It translates to CASSTDSFGELFF.

This clone was recorded a few times. The genes are TRBV7-8 and TRBJ2-2; D unresolved. Trimming pared 2 bases from V and 3 bases from J, leaving 1 base between. The CDR3 runs to 12 residues. In germline, CDR1 is SGHVS, CDR2 FQNEAQ. The CDR3 DNA reads as TGTGCCAGCAGCTTACACACCGGGGAGCTGTTTTTT. Protein sequence: CASSLHTGELFF.

The sample holds one count of this clone. This chain links TRBV27 with TRBJ2-1; tentatively, D is TRBD1 or TRBD2 (5 bases each). Germline-derived CDR1 and CDR2 are MNHEY and SMNVEV (reference sequence). V gave up 6 bases and J gave up 9 bases, with 18 bases separating them. The CDR3 is 14 amino acids. This CDR3 is CASSPVGPRGEQFF. In DNA, the CDR3 is TGTGCCAGCAGCCCCGTGGGACCCCGCGGTGAGCAGTTCTTC.

The V call is TRBV2, the J call TRBJ1-5; D remains ambiguous. In germline, CDR1 is SNHLY, CDR2 FYNNEI. V lost 6 bases and J lost 2, with 8 bases in between. The CDR3 has 13 residues. CDR3 in amino acids: CASRVKGNQPQHF. The CDR3, as DNA: TGTGCCAGCAGAGTGAAGGGCAATCAGCCCCAGCATTTT.

This sequence joins TRBV5-4 and TRBJ1-6; D not certain. In germline, CDR1 is SGHNT, CDR2 YYREEE (reference sequence). Trimming shortened V by 3 bases and J by 7 bases, and 17 bases separated the two germline ends. The CDR3 sequence is 16 residues long. The CDR3 DNA reads TGTGCCAGCAGCTCCGCGGGTCAGTCGAGGAATTCACCCCTCCACTTT. Encoded protein: CASSSAGQSRNSPLHF.

The chain carries TRBV5-6 and TRBJ2-7, with D perhaps TRBD1 (5 bases). V was cut by 2 bases and J by 0 bases, with 12 bases left in between. The CDR3 loop spans 15 amino acids. Germline CDR1 and CDR2: SGHDT and YYEEEE. DNA of the CDR3: TGTGCCAGCAGCTTCGCCGGGCAGGGCTCCTACGAGCAGTACTTC. Its translation: CASSFAGQGSYEQYF.

The rearrangement uses TRBV28 and TRBJ1-2; D unclear. Trimming took off 10 bases at V and 5 bases at J, with 20 bases between the two ends. The V gene's germline CDR1 is MDHEN and CDR2 SYDVKM. The CDR3 has 14 amino acids. The CDR3 loop reads CATVPGPLGYGYTF. The CDR3, as DNA: TGTGCCACGGTCCCGGGTCCCTTGGGGTATGGCTACACCTTC.

This clone was found once. This chain connects TRBV28 to TRBJ2-6; 7 bases agree with TRBD1. Germline V lookup: CDR1 MDHEN, CDR2 SYDVKM. This CDR3 contains 17 residues. Trimming at V came to 6 bases and at J to 4 bases, leaving 12 bases not matched to a gene. The CDR3 coding sequence is TGTGCCAGCAGGGCCTCGACAGGGTTCGGGGGGGCCAACGTCCTGACTTTC. It translates to CASRASTGFGGANVLTF.

In its sample, this clone was seen a few times. The rearrangement uses TRBV19 and TRBJ1-2, with 7 bases that match TRBD1. CDR3 length: 15 residues. The V segment lost 3 bases and the J segment 2 bases; nucleotides outside the gene matches: 6. Germline-derived CDR1 and CDR2 are LNHDA and SQIVND (reference sequence). The CDR3 region is CASSIRQGANYGYTF. DNA for the CDR3: TGTGCCAGTAGTATTCGACAGGGAGCAAACTATGGCTACACCTTC.

This clone was seen a few times. The chain combines TRBV11-2 with TRBJ1-3, with a tentative D call TRBD1 (6 bases). The CDR3 is made up of 16 amino acids. Germline loops: CDR1 SGHAT, CDR2 FQNNGV. The V and J ends lost 4 bases and 1 base respectively, with 14 bases between them. DNA for the CDR3: TGTGCCAGCAGCTATGGACAGACCCTATCTGGAAACACCATATATTTT. Encoded protein: CASSYGQTLSGNTIYF. Using reference TRBV11-2 and TRBJ1-3 for the parts outside the CDR3, the full variable domain is EAGVAQSPRYKIIEKRQSVAFWCNPISGHATLYWYQQILGQGPKLLIQFQNNGVVDDSQLPKDRFSAERLKGVDSTLKIQPAKLEDSAVYLCASSYGQTLSGNTIYFGEGSWLTVV.

The V and J genes are TRBV5-1 and TRBJ1-1, with D hard to call. Trimming cost V 3 bases and J 0 bases, with 6 bases left between them. Germline CDR1 reads SGHRS; CDR2 reads YFSETQ. The CDR3 loop spans 13 amino acids. In DNA form, the CDR3 reads TGCGCCAGCAGCTCCTCAGTGAACACTGAAGCTTTCTTT. This codes for CASSSSVNTEAFF.